This T cell receptor beta chain was found in a study of identical twins. This clonotype came up a few times. Each CDR3 protein is one row after TCRdb ran MiXCR on the 5' RACE reads. The sample has some 1,600,000 distinct CDR3 sequences; more than 30% are singletons. CDR1 is MGHRA, CDR2 YSYEKL, per germline. The length of the CDR3 is 14 residues. With 4 bases removed from V and 0 bases from J, the gap between germline ends came to 9 bases. Material: cord blood. V and J are TRBV4-1 and TRBJ1-1; D remains ambiguous. This sequence originates from a newborn girl in good health. The CDR3 sequence is CASSLRLMNTEAFF. The CDR3 DNA reads as TGCGCCAGCAGCCTCAGACTGATGAACACTGAAGCTTTCTTT.